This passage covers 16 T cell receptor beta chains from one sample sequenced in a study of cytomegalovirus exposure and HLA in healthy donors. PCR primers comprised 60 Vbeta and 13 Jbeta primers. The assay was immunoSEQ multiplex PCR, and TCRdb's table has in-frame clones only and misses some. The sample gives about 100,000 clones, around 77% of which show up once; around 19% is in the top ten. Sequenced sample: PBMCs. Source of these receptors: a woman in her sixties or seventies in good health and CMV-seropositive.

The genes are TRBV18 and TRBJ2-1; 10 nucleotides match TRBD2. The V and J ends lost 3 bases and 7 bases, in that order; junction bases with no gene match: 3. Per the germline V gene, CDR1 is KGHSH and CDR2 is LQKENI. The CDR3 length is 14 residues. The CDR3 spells CASSPELAGNEQFF. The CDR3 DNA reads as TGTGCCAGCTCACCCGAACTAGCGGGAAATGAGCAGTTCTTC.

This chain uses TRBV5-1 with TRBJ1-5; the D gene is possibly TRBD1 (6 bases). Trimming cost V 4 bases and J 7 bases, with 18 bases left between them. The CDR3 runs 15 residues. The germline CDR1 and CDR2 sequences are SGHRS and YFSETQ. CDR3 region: CASSPKGGAWQPQHF. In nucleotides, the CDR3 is TGCGCCAGCAGCCCCAAGGGGGGGGCTTGGCAGCCCCAGCATTTT.

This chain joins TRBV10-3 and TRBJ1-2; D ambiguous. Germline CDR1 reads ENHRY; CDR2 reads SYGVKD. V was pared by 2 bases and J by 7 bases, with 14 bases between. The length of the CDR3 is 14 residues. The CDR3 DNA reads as TGTGCCATCAGTGAGCGAACAGTCGGTGGTGGCTACACCTTC. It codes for CAISERTVGGGYTF.

CDR3 bases: TGCGCCAGCAGCAAAGGGGCACTTGGAAACACCATATATTTT. Translating gives CASSKGALGNTIYF. V gene TRBV5-1 combines with J gene TRBJ1-3; maybe TRBD1 (5 bases). V gave up 4 bases and J gave up 3 bases, with 11 bases separating them. This CDR3 comprises 14 residues. CDR1 SGHRS and CDR2 YFSETQ come from the germline V gene.

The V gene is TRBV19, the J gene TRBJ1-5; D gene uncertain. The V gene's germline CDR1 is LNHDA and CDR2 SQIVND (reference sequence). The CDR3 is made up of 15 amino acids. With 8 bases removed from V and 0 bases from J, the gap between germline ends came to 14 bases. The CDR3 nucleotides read TGTGCCAGTCGTACGGGAGCTTATAGCAATCAGCCCCAGCATTTT. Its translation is CASRTGAYSNQPQHF.

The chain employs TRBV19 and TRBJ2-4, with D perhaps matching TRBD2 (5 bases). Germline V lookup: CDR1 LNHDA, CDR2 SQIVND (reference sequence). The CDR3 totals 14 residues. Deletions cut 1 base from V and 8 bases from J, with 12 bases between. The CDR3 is CASSIVSGADIQYF. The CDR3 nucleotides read TGTGCCAGTAGTATAGTTTCAGGAGCGGACATTCAGTACTTC.

As DNA, the CDR3 is TGTGCCAGCAGTGAACAGGGGCGACTCTATTCCTATGGCTACACCTTC. Translated, it gives CASSEQGRLYSYGYTF. The V call is TRBV6-1, the J call TRBJ1-2; TRBD1 might be the D (6 bases). This CDR3 comprises 16 residues. Germline-derived CDR1 and CDR2 are MNHNS and SASEGT. Trimming stripped 2 bases from V and 4 bases from J, with 17 bases between.

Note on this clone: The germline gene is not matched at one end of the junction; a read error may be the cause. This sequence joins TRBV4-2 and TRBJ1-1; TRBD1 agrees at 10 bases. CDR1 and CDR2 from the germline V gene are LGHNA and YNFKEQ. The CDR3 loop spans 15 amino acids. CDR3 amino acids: CASSQWGTGVTESFF. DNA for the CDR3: TGTGCCAGCAGCCAGTGGGGGACAGGGGTAACTGAATCTTTCTTT.

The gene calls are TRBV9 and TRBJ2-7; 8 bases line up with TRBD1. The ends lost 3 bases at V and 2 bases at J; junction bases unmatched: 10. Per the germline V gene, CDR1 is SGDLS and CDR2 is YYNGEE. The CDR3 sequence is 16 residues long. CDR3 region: CASSEAPGTGPYEQYF. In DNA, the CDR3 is TGTGCCAGCAGCGAGGCCCCCGGGACAGGTCCCTACGAGCAGTACTTC.

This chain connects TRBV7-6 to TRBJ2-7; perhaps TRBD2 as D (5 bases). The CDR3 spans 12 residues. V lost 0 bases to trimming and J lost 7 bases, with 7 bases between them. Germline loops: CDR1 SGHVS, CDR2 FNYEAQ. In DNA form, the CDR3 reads TGTGCCAGCAGCTTAGCGGGAGAAGAGCAGTACTTC. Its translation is CASSLAGEEQYF.

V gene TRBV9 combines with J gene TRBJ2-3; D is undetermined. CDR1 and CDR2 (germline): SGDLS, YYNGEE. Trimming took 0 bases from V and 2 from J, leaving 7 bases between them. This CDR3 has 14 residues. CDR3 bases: TGTGCCAGCAGCGTAGCTCCCGTCACAGATACGCAGTATTTT. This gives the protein CASSVAPVTDTQYF.

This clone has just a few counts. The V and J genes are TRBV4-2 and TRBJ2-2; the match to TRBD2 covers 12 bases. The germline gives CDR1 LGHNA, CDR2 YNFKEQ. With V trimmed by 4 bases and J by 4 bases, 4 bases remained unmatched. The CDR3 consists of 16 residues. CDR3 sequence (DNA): TGTGCCAGCAGCCGCGGACTAGCGGGAAGCACCGGGGAGCTGTTTTTT. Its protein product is CASSRGLAGSTGELFF.

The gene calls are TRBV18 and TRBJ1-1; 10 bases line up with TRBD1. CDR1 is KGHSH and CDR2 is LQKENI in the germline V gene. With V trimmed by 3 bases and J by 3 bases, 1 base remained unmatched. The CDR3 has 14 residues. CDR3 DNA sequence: TGTGCCAGCTCACCCGGGACAGGGGACACTGAAGCTTTCTTT. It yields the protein CASSPGTGDTEAFF.

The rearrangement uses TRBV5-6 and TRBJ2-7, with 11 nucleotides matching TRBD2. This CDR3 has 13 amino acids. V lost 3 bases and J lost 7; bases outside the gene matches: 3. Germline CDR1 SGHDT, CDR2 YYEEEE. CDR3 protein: CASSWGTSGEQYF. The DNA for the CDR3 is TGTGCCAGCAGCTGGGGGACTAGCGGTGAGCAGTACTTC.

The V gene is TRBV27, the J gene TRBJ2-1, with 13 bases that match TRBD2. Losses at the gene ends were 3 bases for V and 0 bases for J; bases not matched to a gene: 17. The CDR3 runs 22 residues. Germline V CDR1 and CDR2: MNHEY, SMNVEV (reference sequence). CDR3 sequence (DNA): TGTGCCAGCAGTTTCCCCACTCCACTAGCGGGAGGGCCCCAGAGCTCCTACAATGAGCAGTTCTTC. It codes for CASSFPTPLAGGPQSSYNEQFF.

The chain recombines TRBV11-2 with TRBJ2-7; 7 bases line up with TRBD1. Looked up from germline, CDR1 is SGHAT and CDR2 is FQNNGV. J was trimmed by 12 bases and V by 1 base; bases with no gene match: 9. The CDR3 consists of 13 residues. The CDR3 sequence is CASSLGAGTEGYF. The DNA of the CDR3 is TGTGCCAGCAGCTTAGGGGCCGGGACAGAGGGGTACTTC.